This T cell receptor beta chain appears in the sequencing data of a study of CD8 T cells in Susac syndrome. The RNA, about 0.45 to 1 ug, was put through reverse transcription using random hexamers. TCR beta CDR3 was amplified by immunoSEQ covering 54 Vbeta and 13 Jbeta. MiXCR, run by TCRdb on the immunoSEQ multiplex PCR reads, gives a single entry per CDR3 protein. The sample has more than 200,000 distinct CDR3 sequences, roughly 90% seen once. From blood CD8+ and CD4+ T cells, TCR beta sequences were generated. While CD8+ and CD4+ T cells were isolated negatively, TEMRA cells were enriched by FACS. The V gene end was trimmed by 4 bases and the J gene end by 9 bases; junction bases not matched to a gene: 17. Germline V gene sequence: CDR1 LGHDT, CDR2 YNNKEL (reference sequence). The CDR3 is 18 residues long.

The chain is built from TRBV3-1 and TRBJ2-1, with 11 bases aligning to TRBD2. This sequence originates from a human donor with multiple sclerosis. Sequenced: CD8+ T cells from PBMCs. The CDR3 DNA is TGTGCCAGCAGCCGGATTCTAGCGGGGGGTCCCTCCCTGACTGAGCAGTTCTTC. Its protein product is CASSRILAGGPSLTEQFF.